This T cell receptor (beta chain) originates from a study of shared clonotypes between healthy human individuals. The genomic DNA of each subset was split evenly across several immunoSEQ plates. Assay used: immunoSEQ multiplex PCR; TCRdb lists only in-frame clones, some missing. The data contain under 2,500,000 clones, approximately 94% of them singletons. Germline-derived CDR1 and CDR2 are SQVTM and ANQGSEA. The CDR3 covers 14 residues. Trimming shortened V by 0 bases and J by 4 bases, and 12 bases separated the two germline ends. The chain combines TRBV29-1 with TRBJ1-2; D is perhaps TRBD1 (5 bases). This TCR derives from a man between 18 and 35 years old in good health. Specimen: naive CD4+ T cells sorted from blood. Sample subset: CD45RA+ positively selected. The CDR3, as DNA: TGCAGCGTTGAAGACCGGGGCGATTTCTATGGCTACACCTTC. Translated, it gives CSVEDRGDFYGYTF.